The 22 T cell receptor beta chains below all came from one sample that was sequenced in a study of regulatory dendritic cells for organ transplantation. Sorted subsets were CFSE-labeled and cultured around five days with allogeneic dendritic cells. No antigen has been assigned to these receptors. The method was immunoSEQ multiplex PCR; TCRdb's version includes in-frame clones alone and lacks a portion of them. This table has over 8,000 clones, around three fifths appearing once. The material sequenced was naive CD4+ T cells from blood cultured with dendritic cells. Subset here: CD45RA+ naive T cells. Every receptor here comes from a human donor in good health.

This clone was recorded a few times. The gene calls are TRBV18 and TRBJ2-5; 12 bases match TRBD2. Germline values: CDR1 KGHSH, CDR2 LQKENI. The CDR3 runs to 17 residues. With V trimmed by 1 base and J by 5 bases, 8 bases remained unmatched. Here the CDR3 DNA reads TGTGCCAGCTCACCACTCGGACTAGCGGGGTCGGGGGAGACCCAGTACTTC. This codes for CASSPLGLAGSGETQYF.

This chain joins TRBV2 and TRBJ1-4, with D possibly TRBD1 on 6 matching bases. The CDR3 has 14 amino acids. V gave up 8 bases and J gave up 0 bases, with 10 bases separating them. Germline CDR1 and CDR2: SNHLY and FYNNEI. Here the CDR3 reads CASRQVATNEKLFF. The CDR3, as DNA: TGTGCCAGCCGACAGGTCGCAACTAATGAAAAACTGTTTTTT.

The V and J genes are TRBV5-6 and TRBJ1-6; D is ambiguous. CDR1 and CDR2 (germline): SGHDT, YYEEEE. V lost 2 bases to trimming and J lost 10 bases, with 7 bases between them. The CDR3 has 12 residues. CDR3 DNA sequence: TGTGCCAGCAGCTTAATTGGCTCACCCCTCCACTTT. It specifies CASSLIGSPLHF. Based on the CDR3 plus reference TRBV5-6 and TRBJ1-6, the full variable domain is DAGVTQSPTHLIKTRGQQVTLRCSPKSGHDTVSWYQQALGQGPQFIFQYYEEEERQRGNFPDRFSGHQFPNYSSELNVNALLLGDSALYLCASSLIGSPLHFGNGTRLTVT.

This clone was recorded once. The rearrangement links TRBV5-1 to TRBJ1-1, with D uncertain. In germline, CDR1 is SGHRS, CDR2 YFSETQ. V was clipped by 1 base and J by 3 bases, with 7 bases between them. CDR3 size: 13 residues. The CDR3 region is CASSLLGDTEAFF. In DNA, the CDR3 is TGCGCCAGCAGCTTGCTCGGGGACACTGAAGCTTTCTTT.

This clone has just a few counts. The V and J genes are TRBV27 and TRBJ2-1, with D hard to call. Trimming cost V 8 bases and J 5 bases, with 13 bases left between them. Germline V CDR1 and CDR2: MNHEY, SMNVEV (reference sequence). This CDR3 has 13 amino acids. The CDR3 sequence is CASSWQAHNEQFF. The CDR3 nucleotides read TGTGCCAGCTCATGGCAGGCCCACAATGAGCAGTTCTTC.

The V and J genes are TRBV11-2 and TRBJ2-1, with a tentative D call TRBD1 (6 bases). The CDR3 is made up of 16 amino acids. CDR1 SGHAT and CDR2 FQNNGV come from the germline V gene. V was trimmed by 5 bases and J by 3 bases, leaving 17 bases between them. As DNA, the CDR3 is TGTGCCAGCAGCACGCGGACAGAGGGGAGCTACAATGAGCAGTTCTTC. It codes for CASSTRTEGSYNEQFF.

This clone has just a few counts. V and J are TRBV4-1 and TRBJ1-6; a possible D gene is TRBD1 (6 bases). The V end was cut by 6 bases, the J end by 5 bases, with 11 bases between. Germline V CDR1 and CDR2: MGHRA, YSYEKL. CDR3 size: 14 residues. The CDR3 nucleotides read TGCGCCAGCAGATTTGGACAGAATAATTCACCCCTCCACTTT. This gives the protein CASRFGQNNSPLHF.

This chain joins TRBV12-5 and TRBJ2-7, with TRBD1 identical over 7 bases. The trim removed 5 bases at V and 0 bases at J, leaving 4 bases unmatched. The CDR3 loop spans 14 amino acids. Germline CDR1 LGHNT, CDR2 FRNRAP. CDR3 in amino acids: CASGPDRSSYEQYF. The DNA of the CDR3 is TGTGCTAGTGGTCCGGACAGGTCCTCCTACGAGCAGTACTTC. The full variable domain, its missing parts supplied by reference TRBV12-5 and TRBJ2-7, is DARVTQTPRHKVTEMGQEVTMRCQPILGHNTVFWYRQTMMQGLELLAYFRNRAPLDDSGMPKDRFSAEMPDATLATLKIQPSEPRDSAVYFCASGPDRSSYEQYFGPGTRLTVT.

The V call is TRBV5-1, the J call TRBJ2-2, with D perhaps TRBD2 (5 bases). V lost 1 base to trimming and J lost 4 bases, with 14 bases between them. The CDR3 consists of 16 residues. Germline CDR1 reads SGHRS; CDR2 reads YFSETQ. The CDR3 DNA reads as TGCGCCAGCAGCTTGTCGGGGATACTGGCCACCGGGGAGCTGTTTTTT. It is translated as CASSLSGILATGELFF.

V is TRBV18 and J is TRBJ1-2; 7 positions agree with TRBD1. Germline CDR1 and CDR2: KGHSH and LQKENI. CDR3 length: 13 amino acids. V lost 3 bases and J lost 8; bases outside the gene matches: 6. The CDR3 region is CASSPPTGTGYTF. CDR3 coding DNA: TGTGCCAGCTCACCGCCGACAGGGACCGGCTACACCTTC.

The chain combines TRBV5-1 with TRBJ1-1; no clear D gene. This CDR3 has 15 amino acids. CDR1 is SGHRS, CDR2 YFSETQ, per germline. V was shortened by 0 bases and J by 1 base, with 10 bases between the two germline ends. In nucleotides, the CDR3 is TGCGCCAGCAGCTTGGGACCCGGAGGGAACACTGAAGCTTTCTTT. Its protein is CASSLGPGGNTEAFF.

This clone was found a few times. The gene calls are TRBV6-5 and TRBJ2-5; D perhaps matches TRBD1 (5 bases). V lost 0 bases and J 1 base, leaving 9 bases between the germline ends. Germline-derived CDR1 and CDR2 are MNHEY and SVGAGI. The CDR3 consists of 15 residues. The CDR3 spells CASSYSRAVQETQYF. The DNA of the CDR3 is TGTGCCAGCAGTTACTCCAGGGCGGTCCAAGAGACCCAGTACTTC.

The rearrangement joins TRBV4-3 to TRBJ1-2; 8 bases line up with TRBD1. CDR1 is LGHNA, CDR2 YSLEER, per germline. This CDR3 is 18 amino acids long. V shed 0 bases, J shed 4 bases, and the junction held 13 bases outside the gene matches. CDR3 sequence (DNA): TGCGCCAGCAGCCAAGATGAGACGGACAGGGATAAAGTCTATGGCTACACCTTC. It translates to CASSQDETDRDKVYGYTF.

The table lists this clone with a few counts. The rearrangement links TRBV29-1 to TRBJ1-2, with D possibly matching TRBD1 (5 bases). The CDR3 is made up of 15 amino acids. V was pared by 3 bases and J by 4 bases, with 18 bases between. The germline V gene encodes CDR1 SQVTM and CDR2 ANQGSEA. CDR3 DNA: TGCAGCGTTGACAAATCCTTTATCGGGGGCTATGGCTACACCTTC. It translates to CSVDKSFIGGYGYTF.

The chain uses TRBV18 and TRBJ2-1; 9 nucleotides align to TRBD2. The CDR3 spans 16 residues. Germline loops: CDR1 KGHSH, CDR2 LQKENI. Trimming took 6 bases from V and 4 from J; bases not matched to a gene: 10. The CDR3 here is CASSSLGLAGYNEQFF. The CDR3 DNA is TGTGCCAGCTCCTCGCTGGGCCTAGCGGGGTACAATGAGCAGTTCTTC. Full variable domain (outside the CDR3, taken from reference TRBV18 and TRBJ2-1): NAGVMQNPRHLVRRRGQEARLRCSPMKGHSHVYWYRQLPEEGLKFMVYLQKENIIDESGMPKERFSAEFPKEGPSILRIQQVVRGDSAAYFCASSSLGLAGYNEQFFGPGTRLTVL.

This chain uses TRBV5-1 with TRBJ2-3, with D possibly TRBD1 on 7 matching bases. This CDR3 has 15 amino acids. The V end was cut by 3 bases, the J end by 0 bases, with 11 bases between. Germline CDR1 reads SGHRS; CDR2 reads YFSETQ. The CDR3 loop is CASSSGGRSTDTQYF. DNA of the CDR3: TGCGCCAGCAGCTCAGGGGGGCGGAGCACAGATACGCAGTATTTT.

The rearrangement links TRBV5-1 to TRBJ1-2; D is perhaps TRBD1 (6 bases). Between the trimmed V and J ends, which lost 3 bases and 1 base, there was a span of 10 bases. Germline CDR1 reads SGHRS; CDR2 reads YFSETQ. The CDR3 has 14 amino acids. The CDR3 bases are TGCGCCAGCAGCTCCGGACAGTTTAACTATGGCTACACCTTC. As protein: CASSSGQFNYGYTF.

The CDR3 nucleotides are TGTGCCAGCAGCTCACACACCGGACTAGCGGGCTACAATGAGCAGTTCTTC. Residues: CASSSHTGLAGYNEQFF. This chain uses TRBV11-3 with TRBJ2-1; TRBD2 aligns across 11 bases. There are 17 residues in the CDR3. V shed 4 bases and J 3 bases; nucleotides not matched to a gene: 8. Germline V gene data show CDR1 as SGHNT and CDR2 as YENEEA.

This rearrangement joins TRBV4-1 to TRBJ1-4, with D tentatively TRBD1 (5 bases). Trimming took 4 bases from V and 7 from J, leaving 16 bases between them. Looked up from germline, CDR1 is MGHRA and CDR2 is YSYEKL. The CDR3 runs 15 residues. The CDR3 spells CASSPQGREGEKLFF. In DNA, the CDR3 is TGCGCCAGCAGCCCGCAGGGACGGGAGGGTGAAAAACTGTTTTTT.

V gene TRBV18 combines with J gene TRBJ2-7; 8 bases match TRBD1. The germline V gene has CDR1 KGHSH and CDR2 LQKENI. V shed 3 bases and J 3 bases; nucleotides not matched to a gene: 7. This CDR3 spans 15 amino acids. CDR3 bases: TGTGCCAGCTCACCGGGGACAGGACCATACTACGAGCAGTACTTC. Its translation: CASSPGTGPYYEQYF.

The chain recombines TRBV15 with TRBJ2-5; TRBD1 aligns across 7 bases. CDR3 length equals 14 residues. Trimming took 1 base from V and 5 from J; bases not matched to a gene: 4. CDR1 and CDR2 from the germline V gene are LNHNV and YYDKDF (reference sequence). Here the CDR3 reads CATSRGTGRETQYF. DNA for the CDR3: TGTGCCACCAGCAGAGGGACAGGAAGGGAGACCCAGTACTTC. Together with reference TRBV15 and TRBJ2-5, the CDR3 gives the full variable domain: DAMVIQNPRYQVTQFGKPVTLSCSQTLNHNVMYWYQQKSSQAPKLLFHYYDKDFNNEADTPDNFQSRRPNTSFCFLDIRSPGLGDTAMYLCATSRGTGRETQYFGPGTRLLVL.

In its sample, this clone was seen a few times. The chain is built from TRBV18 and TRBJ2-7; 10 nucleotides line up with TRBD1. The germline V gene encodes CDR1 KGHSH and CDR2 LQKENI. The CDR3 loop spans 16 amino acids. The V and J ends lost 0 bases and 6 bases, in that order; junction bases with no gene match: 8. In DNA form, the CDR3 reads TGTGCCAGCTCACCACCGGCCGCGACAGGGGGCTTCGAGCAGTACTTC. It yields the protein CASSPPAATGGFEQYF.